This entry describes one T cell receptor (beta chain). Its specific antigen is unknown. No base qualities exist here, and no much larger clone lies one base off it. The immunoSEQ Assay, a bias-controlled multiplex PCR, was used to amplify TCRbeta CDR3 regions from genomic DNA. As for how the authors treated the data: The number of nucleated cells in each sample was estimated from the amplification of reference gene primers within the assay. To quantify the absolute abundance of each unique TCRbeta CDR3 rearrangement, sequence reads were collapsed and filtered. Productive Simpson clonality was computed per sample as the square root of Simpson's diversity index over productive rearrangements. Drawn from immuneACCESS, this table holds only the in-frame rearrangements with V and J called that TCRdb kept. Clones are partly lost; checked studies trace under half to an unresolved V gene and leave the rest unexplained. The DNA was the basis for D and trimming; V, J and clone size are from that table. This sample has almost 40,000 clones in its table, and roughly 85% of those were observed once. Together, the top ten hold about 4% of the sample.

The germline V gene encodes CDR1 MNHEY and CDR2 SVGAGI. V is trimmed back by 7 bases and J by 2 bases, and the junction contains 8 bases that no gene match accounts for. Its CDR3 holds 15 amino acids, cysteine through phenylalanine. Just CDR3 DNA is preserved here, 45 bases in frame from base 1. The data originate from a study of blood T cell repertoires in COVID-19 (dated by TCRdb to between 2020 and 2021). Regarding the study in general: Samples covering the acute and convalescent phases of COVID-19 were provided by collaborators in the United States, Italy and Spain. The repertoires were released in a freely available public database meant as a resource for research on the immune response to SARS-CoV-2. A de-identified subject ID, COVID-19 status, age in years and sex were almost always included in the sample metadata. Where HLA class I and class II types were available, the types were taken from metadata supplied by the sample provider, not from assay-based typing. The samples were drawn from two sources: the first 160 participants of the ongoing ImmuneRACE study, and 1,254 subjects contributed by 6 global collaborators. The material from the prospective study consisted of cDNA or gDNA derived from T cells, B-cell-depleted T cells, or PBMCs. Deeply sampled blood TCRbeta repertoires from subjects exposed to, actively infected with, or recovered from COVID-19 were included in the dataset.

On the study overall, not on this receptor specifically: The quantity of clinical and demographic metadata differed by source and by participant and was supplied without curation.

Whole blood was collected in K2EDTA tubes by collaborating institutions according to the institutions' own protocols. For TCRbeta analysis, collaborators shipped samples in one of three forms: frozen whole blood, isolated PBMCs, or DNA extracted from either of those sample types. Sequenced sample: peripheral blood. This TCR derives from a man in his 60s with acute or convalescent COVID-19. Recombination linked TRBV6-5 to TRBJ1-1; the junction holds 9 bases that match TRBD1. The CDR3 reads CASIPQGAINTEAFF. Read as DNA, the sequence is TGTGCCAGCATTCCACAGGGGGCTATTAACACTGAAGCTTTCTTT.